A selection of T cell receptor beta chains follows, all from one sample in a study of CD8+ T cells in alopecia areata. Some clones are missing from TCRdb's copy, which holds only in-frame ones; the method was immunoSEQ multiplex PCR. The sample has approximately 210,000 clones, approximately 56% seen once; the top ten hold about 3%. Sequencing was performed on CD4+ T cells sorted from blood, taken at week 4, from a patient treated with tofacitinib. The receptors shown here come from a human donor with alopecia areata. The CDR3 runs from the conserved cysteine through the conserved F or W. The order of the fields is J gene, clone size, V gene, D gene, CDR3 protein, CDR3 DNA. A D gene is named only where the DNA matches it firmly. Not every row has a clone size; where given, it reads once, few, many or a size class.

>TRBJ1-4|-|TRBV2|-
CASQVPGNDEKLFF
TGTGCCAGCCAGGTCCCAGGGAATGATGAAAAACTGTTTTTT
>TRBJ1-5|-|TRBV7-9|-
CASSSGGTADQPQHF
TGTGCCAGCAGCTCCGGAGGGACGGCAGATCAGCCCCAGCATTTT
>TRBJ2-1|-|TRBV5-1|TRBD2
CASSPPGGTYNEQFF
TGCGCCAGCAGCCCCCCCGGGGGGACCTACAATGAGCAGTTCTTC
>TRBJ2-6|few|TRBV30|TRBD1
CAWSSPGQGEPNVLTF
TGTGCCTGGAGTTCGCCGGGACAGGGGGAGCCCAACGTCCTGACTTTC
>TRBJ1-1|few|TRBV29-1|TRBD1
CSVGGQTIEAFF
TGCAGCGTTGGGGGACAGACGATTGAAGCTTTCTTT
>TRBJ2-7|-|TRBV7-2|-
CASSSGAGYEQYF
TGTGCCAGCAGCTCGGGGGCTGGGTACGAGCAGTACTTC
>TRBJ1-2|-|TRBV5-4|TRBD1
CASSLLTGDGYTF
TGTGCCAGCAGCTTACTGACAGGGGACGGCTACACCTTC
>TRBJ1-1|-|TRBV18|-
CASSPLAVNTEAFF
TGTGCCAGCTCACCACTGGCGGTGAACACTGAAGCTTTCTTT
>TRBJ1-1|-|TRBV30|-
CAWRWVTEAFF
TGTGCCTGGCGGTGGGTCACTGAAGCTTTCTTT
>TRBJ1-2|once|TRBV30|-
CAWNQGRVGGYTF
TGTGCCTGGAACCAAGGACGGGTAGGGGGCTACACCTTC
>TRBJ1-2|-|TRBV30|TRBD1
CAWNAPGQFYGYTF
TGTGCCTGGAATGCACCGGGACAGTTTTATGGCTACACCTTC
>TRBJ2-7|-|TRBV28|-
CASGGLTTTYEQYF
TGTGCCAGTGGGGGCCTTACGACCACCTACGAGCAGTACTTC
>TRBJ2-3|few|TRBV29-1|-
CSVESRDANVDTQYF
TGCAGCGTTGAATCCCGGGACGCAAATGTCGATACGCAGTATTTT
>TRBJ2-7|-|TRBV5-6|-
CASSRIRGEQYF
TGTGCCAGCAGTCGGATAAGGGGAGAGCAGTACTTC
>TRBJ2-7|-|TRBV10-3|TRBD1
CAISEWTGGSYEQYF
TGTGCCATCAGTGAGTGGACAGGGGGCTCCTACGAGCAGTACTTC
>TRBJ2-2|-|TRBV7-2|TRBD2
CASSWTSGGPYTGELFF
TGTGCCAGCAGCTGGACTAGCGGGGGGCCTTACACCGGGGAGCTGTTTTTT
>TRBJ2-3|-|TRBV7-2|-
CASSYTPDTQYF
TGTGCCAGCAGCTATACCCCGGATACGCAGTATTTT
>TRBJ2-3|-|TRBV5-1|-
CASSLEVGRTDTQYF
TGCGCCAGCAGCTTGGAGGTGGGCCGCACAGATACGCAGTATTTT
>TRBJ1-2|once|TRBV30|-
CAWSPGALKVDYGYTF
TGTGCCTGGAGTCCGGGGGCATTGAAAGTGGACTATGGCTACACCTTC
>TRBJ2-2|-|TRBV29-1|TRBD2
CSVVQLAGGPNTGELFF
TGCAGCGTTGTGCAGCTAGCGGGGGGACCGAACACCGGGGAGCTGTTTTTT
>TRBJ2-5|few|TRBV28|-
CASSGSLETQYF
TGTGCCAGCAGTGGCTCCCTGGAGACCCAGTACTTC
>TRBJ2-1|-|TRBV29-1|TRBD1
CSVRQGASYNEQFF
TGCAGCGTAAGACAGGGGGCCTCCTACAATGAGCAGTTCTTC
>TRBJ2-1|-|TRBV29-1|TRBD2
CSVERGTSGDYNEQFF
TGCAGCGTTGAAAGAGGGACTAGCGGAGATTACAATGAGCAGTTCTTC
>TRBJ1-1|-|TRBV2|-
CASSLASNTEAFF
TGTGCCAGCAGTCTAGCCAGTAACACTGAAGCTTTCTTT
>TRBJ2-7|-|TRBV30|-
CAWSGSGTATYEQYF
TGTGCCTGGAGCGGTTCGGGGACTGCCACCTACGAGCAGTACTTC
>TRBJ2-5|few|TRBV7-2|TRBD1
CASSLAVTGIQTQYF
TGTGCCAGCAGCTTAGCAGTGACAGGGATACAGACCCAGTACTTC
>TRBJ1-2|-|TRBV27|-
CASSLSLAGQGYTF
TGTGCCAGCAGTTTATCGCTGGCAGGGCAAGGCTACACCTTC
>TRBJ1-1|-|TRBV5-4|-
CASSSGQNTEAFF
TGTGCCAGCAGCTCGGGACAGAACACTGAAGCTTTCTTT
>TRBJ1-1|-|TRBV23-1|-
CAGIVSNTEAFF
TGCGCCGGAATAGTTTCGAACACTGAAGCTTTCTTT
>TRBJ1-6|-|TRBV30|-
CAWSVRGSGSPLHF
TGTGCCTGGAGTGTCCGAGGGTCAGGTTCACCCCTCCACTTT
>TRBJ2-2|once|TRBV30|-
CAWSTGNTGELFF
TGTGCCTGGAGTACAGGGAACACCGGGGAGCTGTTTTTT
>TRBJ2-5|-|TRBV29-1|-
CSVEGVAETQYF
TGCAGCGTTGAGGGAGTGGCGGAGACCCAGTACTTC
>TRBJ2-7|medium-sized|TRBV7-8|TRBD2
CASSLAAGDYYEQYF
TGTGCCAGCAGCTTAGCGGCCGGGGACTACTACGAGCAGTACTTC
>TRBJ2-5|-|TRBV30|-
CAWSVQGETQYF
TGTGCCTGGAGTGTCCAGGGAGAGACCCAGTACTTC
>TRBJ1-6|-|TRBV11-1|-
CASSLDGNNSPLHF
TGTGCCAGCAGCCTGGACGGGAACAATTCACCCCTCCACTTT
>TRBJ1-1|-|TRBV9|-
CASSPLPGDIEAFF
TGTGCCAGCAGCCCCCTCCCGGGGGACATTGAAGCTTTCTTT
>TRBJ1-2|-|TRBV29-1|TRBD1
CSVGRGQGVPRTF
TGCAGCGTTGGTCGGGGACAGGGTGTACCGAGGACCTTC
>TRBJ1-5|few|TRBV14|-
CASSQEPRFIYGNQPQHF
TGTGCCAGCAGCCAAGAGCCAAGGTTTATTTACGGCAATCAGCCCCAGCATTTT